This is a list of T cell receptor beta chains from one sample in a study of T-cell reconstitution after alpha-beta-depleted transplantation in children. Each CDR3 protein is one row after TCRdb ran MiXCR on the PCR reads. There are 130,000 to 150,000 distinct CDR3 sequences in the sample; around 8.8% occur only once, and 15% to 20% lies in the top ten. This specimen consisted of PBMCs, mostly from graft donor cells, obtained 180 days after TCRalphabeta/CD19-depleted stem cell transplant. These receptor sequences come from a female patient aged 2-10 years who had a stem cell transplant for congenital amegakaryocytic thrombocytopenia, so the T cells may come from the graft donor. Each CDR3 is given with its conserved first and last residue. D genes are given only for firm matches. Not all rows give a size; the values are once, few, many and, for expanded clones, a class.

>.|.|TRBJ2-4|12|TRBV20-1
TGCAGTGCTAACCCCAGGGGAGTCATTCAGTACTTC
CSANPRGVIQYF
>few|.|TRBJ2-4|15|TRBV20-1
TGCAGTGTCATTCCAGGGACTCTAGCCAAAAACATTCAGTACTTC
CSVIPGTLAKNIQYF
>few|.|TRBJ1-4|16|TRBV6-1
TGTGCCAGCAGCCCCCACTCTATGTTGTTAGAGGCTAGACTGTTTTTT
CASSPHSMLLEARLFF
>.|.|TRBJ2-1|13|TRBV10-1
TGCGCCAGCAGTGAGTACAGGAACAATGAGCAGTTCTTC
CASSEYRNNEQFF
>many|TRBD1|TRBJ1-2|15|TRBV5-1
TGCGCCAGCAGCTTGGAGGGACAGGGCCACTATGGCTACACCTTC
CASSLEGQGHYGYTF
>many|TRBD2|TRBJ2-3|14|TRBV6-1
TGTGCGACCAGGACTAGCGGGTGGACAGATACGCAGTATTTT
CATRTSGWTDTQYF
>many|.|TRBJ2-5|14|TRBV4-2
TGTGCCAGCAGCCAAATGGGAGCTAAAGAGACCCAGTACTTC
CASSQMGAKETQYF
>many|TRBD2|TRBJ2-7|15|TRBV10-3
TGTGCCATCAGAGCTAGCGGGGGTGACTCCTACGAGCAGTACTTC
CAIRASGGDSYEQYF
>many|.|TRBJ2-7|12|TRBV29-1
TGCAGCGTTGGGGTCAGTGGCTACGAGCAGTACTTC
CSVGVSGYEQYF
>many|.|TRBJ2-6|15|TRBV5-1
TGCGCCAGCAGCACCACTAGCACCGGGGCCAACGTCCTGACTTTC
CASSTTSTGANVLTF
>many|.|TRBJ1-2|14|TRBV28
TGTGCCAGCGGCGGGACGGAGCCCCACTATGGCTACACCTTC
CASGGTEPHYGYTF
>many|.|TRBJ1-1|12|TRBV12-3/TRBV12-4
TGTGCCAGCAGTTTGGTAGACACTGAAGCTTTCTTT
CASSLVDTEAFF
>many|TRBD1|TRBJ1-1|15|TRBV12-3/TRBV12-4
TGTGCCAGCAGGGGCCGGAGAGGGGGCGCTTTTGAAGCTTTCTTT
CASRGRRGGAFEAFF
>few|.|TRBJ2-3|13|TRBV12-3/TRBV12-4
TGTGCCAGCAGTCCGACTACCACAGATACGCAGTATTTT
CASSPTTTDTQYF
>few|TRBD1|TRBJ2-7|16|TRBV5-1
TGCGCCAGCAGCTTGGGGGGGACAGGGTCCTCCTACGAGCAGTACTTC
CASSLGGTGSSYEQYF
>many|TRBD1|TRBJ2-3|13|TRBV20-1
TGCAGTGCCGGACAGGGGGCAACAGATACGCAGTATTTT
CSAGQGATDTQYF
>.|.|TRBJ2-1|14|TRBV6-5
TGTGCCAGCAGTACGGGACGGGGCCGCCATGAGCAGTTCTTC
CASSTGRGRHEQFF
>many|.|TRBJ1-1|11|TRBV29-1
TGCAGCGTTGCGGGGGATACTGAAGCTTTCTTT
CSVAGDTEAFF
>many|.|TRBJ2-7|13|TRBV6-2/TRBV6-3
TGTGCCAGCAGTTACTCGACTAGGCACGAGCAGTACTTC
CASSYSTRHEQYF
>few|.|TRBJ2-5|14|TRBV20-1
TGCAGTGCTGCAGCCCCGACAGGCCAAGAGACCCAGTACTTC
CSAAAPTGQETQYF
>few|.|TRBJ1-2|11|TRBV20-1
TGCAGTGCTAGAGATGACTATGGCTACACCTTC
CSARDDYGYTF
>many|.|TRBJ2-1|13|TRBV20-1
TGCAGTGCTCCCTTGAGCTCCTACAATGAGCAGTTCTTC
CSAPLSSYNEQFF
>many|.|TRBJ1-1|13|TRBV13
TGTGCCAGCAGCTTAGGGGTAGTCACTGAAGCTTTCTTT
CASSLGVVTEAFF
>many|.|TRBJ2-1|17|TRBV7-9
TGTGCCAGCAGCCCCACCCTACAGGGTGTCCTTGAGTATGAGCAGTTCTTC
CASSPTLQGVLEYEQFF
>.|.|TRBJ1-1|14|TRBV29-1
TGCAGCGTCGCGAGAGGCGAACGGGACACTGAAGCTTTCTTT
CSVARGERDTEAFF
>many|TRBD2|TRBJ2-7|15|TRBV5-6
TGTGCCAGCAGCTCGGGAGGGATCCCGCCCTACGAGCAGTACTTC
CASSSGGIPPYEQYF
>.|TRBD2|TRBJ2-5|15|TRBV18
TGTGCCAGCTCACCAGAGACTAGCTCCGTACGGACCCAGTACTTC
CASSPETSSVRTQYF
>many|TRBD2|TRBJ2-2|17|TRBV10-2
TGCGCCAGCAGTGATCCGGCACTAGCGGGGTTCACCGGGGAGCTGTTTTTT
CASSDPALAGFTGELFF
>.|TRBD1|TRBJ1-5|15|TRBV24-1
TGTGCCACCAGTGATCGGACAGGGAAGGGTCAGCCCCAGCATTTT
CATSDRTGKGQPQHF
>many|.|TRBJ2-6|15|TRBV20-1
TGCAGTGCTAGAGAGAGGGACTCTGGGGCCAACGTCCTGACTTTC
CSARERDSGANVLTF
>many|.|TRBJ2-7|12|TRBV7-9
TGTGCCAGCAGCCCGAGTTACCACGAGCAGTACTTC
CASSPSYHEQYF
>few|.|TRBJ1-5|13|TRBV6-5
TGTGCCAGCAGTTACTCGCTCAAACAGCCCCAGCATTTT
CASSYSLKQPQHF
>many|TRBD2|TRBJ2-3|13|TRBV30
TGTGCCTGGAGGCGGGGGAGCACAGATACGCAGTATTTT
CAWRRGSTDTQYF
>few|TRBD1|TRBJ1-1|16|TRBV7-9
TGTGCCAGCAGTTTCGTACGGGACAGGGAAACTACTGAAGCTTTCTTT
CASSFVRDRETTEAFF
>many|.|TRBJ2-3|15|TRBV12-3/TRBV12-4
TGTGCCAGCAGTTTAGACTCGAGGGGCACAGATACGCAGTATTTT
CASSLDSRGTDTQYF
>many|TRBD2|TRBJ2-7|13|TRBV28
TGTGCCAGCAGGTCGGGGGGCTCCTACGAGCAGTACTTC
CASRSGGSYEQYF
>few|.|TRBJ2-5|14|TRBV24-1
TGTGCCACCAGTGATAGTCCAGGCCCGGGGGCCCAGTACTTC
CATSDSPGPGAQYF
>many|TRBD2|TRBJ2-7|12|TRBV20-1
TGCAGTGGGGCCGAACTAGCGTACGAGCAGTACTTC
CSGAELAYEQYF